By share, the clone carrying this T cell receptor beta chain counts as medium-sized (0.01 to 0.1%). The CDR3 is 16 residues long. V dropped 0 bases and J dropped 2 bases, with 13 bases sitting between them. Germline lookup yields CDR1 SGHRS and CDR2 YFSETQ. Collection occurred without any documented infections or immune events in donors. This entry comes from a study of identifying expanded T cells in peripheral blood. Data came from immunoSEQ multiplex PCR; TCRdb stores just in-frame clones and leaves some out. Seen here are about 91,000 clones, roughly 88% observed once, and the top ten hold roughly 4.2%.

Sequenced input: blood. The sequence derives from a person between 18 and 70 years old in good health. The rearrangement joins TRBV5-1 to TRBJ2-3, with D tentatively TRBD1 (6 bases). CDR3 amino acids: CASSLEGDILTDTQYF. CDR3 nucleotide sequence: TGCGCCAGCAGCTTGGAGGGGGATATCCTCACAGATACGCAGTATTTT.